These T cell receptor beta chains were read from a single sample in a study of human T cells and chemical hapten exposure. MiXCR, run by TCRdb on the 5' RACE reads, gives a single entry per CDR3 protein. The sample contains 150,000 or so distinct CDR3 sequences, roughly 4% of which appear only once. The receptors here all came from a female donor in good health. The CDR3 runs from the conserved cysteine through the conserved F or W. A clone size is listed for some rows: how often the clone was seen (once, few, many), or a class if it is expanded.

v_gene: TRBV12-3/TRBV12-4
abundance: -
j_gene: TRBJ1-3
CDR3aa: CASSPPLGFSGNTIYF

v_gene: TRBV20-1
abundance: many
j_gene: TRBJ1-6
CDR3aa: CSARDLDTLHF

v_gene: TRBV24-1
abundance: many
j_gene: TRBJ2-1
CDR3aa: CATSDRAGDNNEQFF

v_gene: TRBV25-1
abundance: many
j_gene: TRBJ2-5
CDR3aa: CASRRTGGHETQYF

v_gene: TRBV20-1
abundance: many
j_gene: TRBJ1-4
CDR3aa: CSARGGSGEKLFF

v_gene: TRBV14
abundance: many
j_gene: TRBJ2-3
CDR3aa: CASSQDERGTDTQYF

v_gene: TRBV6-2/TRBV6-3
abundance: many
j_gene: TRBJ2-2
CDR3aa: CASSYLLLTGELFF

v_gene: TRBV27
abundance: many
j_gene: TRBJ1-4
CDR3aa: CASSPITRGNSNEKLFF

v_gene: TRBV4-2
abundance: many
j_gene: TRBJ1-5
CDR3aa: CASSQDRGNQPQHF

v_gene: TRBV5-6
abundance: -
j_gene: TRBJ2-3
CDR3aa: CASSLFVGLPGTDTQYF

v_gene: TRBV3-1
abundance: few
j_gene: TRBJ1-2
CDR3aa: CASSQGTDTGYTF

v_gene: TRBV12-3/TRBV12-4
abundance: few
j_gene: TRBJ2-7
CDR3aa: CASSLALGGGYHEQYF

v_gene: TRBV5-8
abundance: many
j_gene: TRBJ2-2
CDR3aa: CASSISGGYANTGELFF

v_gene: TRBV25-1
abundance: many
j_gene: TRBJ1-1
CDR3aa: CASRTIMNTEAFF

v_gene: TRBV3-1
abundance: -
j_gene: TRBJ2-3
CDR3aa: CASSQFREMKYF

v_gene: TRBV5-1
abundance: many
j_gene: TRBJ1-2
CDR3aa: CASSLVTGEDYGYTF

v_gene: TRBV29-1
abundance: many
j_gene: TRBJ1-5
CDR3aa: CSVGDAINQPQHF

v_gene: TRBV7-9
abundance: few
j_gene: TRBJ1-6
CDR3aa: CASRSGTENSPLHF

v_gene: TRBV20-1
abundance: many
j_gene: TRBJ1-2
CDR3aa: CSARTQNNYGYTF

v_gene: TRBV9
abundance: many
j_gene: TRBJ2-7
CDR3aa: CASGTPYEQYF

v_gene: TRBV20-1
abundance: few
j_gene: TRBJ2-3
CDR3aa: CSATWGAYTQYF

v_gene: TRBV15
abundance: many
j_gene: TRBJ2-7
CDR3aa: CATSTDRGARFAYEQYF

v_gene: TRBV12-3/TRBV12-4
abundance: many
j_gene: TRBJ1-2
CDR3aa: CASSSPGQGVYGYTF

v_gene: TRBV20-1
abundance: many
j_gene: TRBJ2-1
CDR3aa: CSARQGGIHKGFF

v_gene: TRBV24-1
abundance: many
j_gene: TRBJ2-7
CDR3aa: CATRPRDKSSYEQYF

v_gene: TRBV6-5
abundance: many
j_gene: TRBJ1-2
CDR3aa: CASSGVLDSNYGYTF

v_gene: TRBV12-3/TRBV12-4
abundance: many
j_gene: TRBJ2-5
CDR3aa: CASRGAGGTQETQYF

v_gene: TRBV12-3/TRBV12-4
abundance: many
j_gene: TRBJ1-1
CDR3aa: CASSFGVGAFF

v_gene: TRBV28
abundance: many
j_gene: TRBJ2-4
CDR3aa: CASSLKGLTVAKNIQYF

v_gene: TRBV6-1
abundance: few
j_gene: TRBJ2-7
CDR3aa: CASSEWYEQYF

v_gene: TRBV5-6
abundance: many
j_gene: TRBJ2-1
CDR3aa: CASSGDPSSYNEQFF

v_gene: TRBV6-5
abundance: many
j_gene: TRBJ2-3
CDR3aa: CASSYGTGGLTQYF

v_gene: TRBV3-1
abundance: many
j_gene: TRBJ2-2
CDR3aa: CASSDRDIDTGELFF

v_gene: TRBV19
abundance: many
j_gene: TRBJ1-4
CDR3aa: CASRWQGSNEKLFF

v_gene: TRBV18
abundance: many
j_gene: TRBJ2-1
CDR3aa: CASSPLSGGYNEQFF

v_gene: TRBV5-1
abundance: many
j_gene: TRBJ2-3
CDR3aa: CASRPGLAGSTDTQYF

v_gene: TRBV5-1
abundance: many
j_gene: TRBJ2-7
CDR3aa: CASSAQGSGPYEQYF

v_gene: TRBV5-1
abundance: few
j_gene: TRBJ2-1
CDR3aa: CASSLRPSGDYNEQFF

v_gene: TRBV10-2
abundance: many
j_gene: TRBJ2-1
CDR3aa: CASRRGHDYNEQFF

v_gene: TRBV19
abundance: many
j_gene: TRBJ1-4
CDR3aa: CASTQGTTNEKLFF

v_gene: TRBV12-3/TRBV12-4
abundance: many
j_gene: TRBJ2-1
CDR3aa: CASSLTSGGSHEQFF

v_gene: TRBV20-1
abundance: many
j_gene: TRBJ2-7
CDR3aa: CSARDRLAAYEQYF

v_gene: TRBV30
abundance: few
j_gene: TRBJ1-5
CDR3aa: CAWSPQGRDSNQPQHF

v_gene: TRBV9
abundance: few
j_gene: TRBJ2-3
CDR3aa: CASSPQTGFSTDTQYF

v_gene: TRBV4-2
abundance: many
j_gene: TRBJ1-2
CDR3aa: CASSQVGAGPTDGYTF

v_gene: TRBV3-1
abundance: many
j_gene: TRBJ1-1
CDR3aa: CASSQVLRVGTEAFF

v_gene: TRBV29-1
abundance: -
j_gene: TRBJ2-1
CDR3aa: CSVEGGSGESNYNEQFF

v_gene: TRBV10-3
abundance: -
j_gene: TRBJ2-3
CDR3aa: CAITGRWADTQYF

v_gene: TRBV29-1
abundance: many
j_gene: TRBJ1-2
CDR3aa: CSVETGLGGYTF

v_gene: TRBV12-3/TRBV12-4
abundance: many
j_gene: TRBJ1-6
CDR3aa: CASSFRTGVNSPLHF

v_gene: TRBV15
abundance: many
j_gene: TRBJ2-7
CDR3aa: CATSRDTDYEQYF

v_gene: TRBV5-1
abundance: many
j_gene: TRBJ2-5
CDR3aa: CASSYGTGVEETQYF